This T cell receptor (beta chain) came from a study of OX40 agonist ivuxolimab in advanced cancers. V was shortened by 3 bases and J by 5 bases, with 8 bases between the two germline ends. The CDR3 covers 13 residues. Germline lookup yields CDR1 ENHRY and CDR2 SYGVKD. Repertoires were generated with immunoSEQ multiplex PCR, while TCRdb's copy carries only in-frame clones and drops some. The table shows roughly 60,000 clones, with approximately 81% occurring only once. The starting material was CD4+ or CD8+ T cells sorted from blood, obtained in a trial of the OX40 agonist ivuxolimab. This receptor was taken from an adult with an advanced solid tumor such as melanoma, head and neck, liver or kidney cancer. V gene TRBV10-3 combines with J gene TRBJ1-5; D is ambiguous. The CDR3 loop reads CAISDSGDQPQHF. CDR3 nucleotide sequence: TGTGCCATCAGTGATTCCGGGGATCAGCCCCAGCATTTT.